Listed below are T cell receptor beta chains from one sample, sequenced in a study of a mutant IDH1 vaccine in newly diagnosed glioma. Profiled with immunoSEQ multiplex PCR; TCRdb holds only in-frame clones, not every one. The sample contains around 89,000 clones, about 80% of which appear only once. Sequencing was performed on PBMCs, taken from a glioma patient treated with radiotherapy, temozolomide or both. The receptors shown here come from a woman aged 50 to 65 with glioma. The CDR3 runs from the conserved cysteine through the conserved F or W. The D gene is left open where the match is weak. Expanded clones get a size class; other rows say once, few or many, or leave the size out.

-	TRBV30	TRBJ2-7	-	TGTGCCTGGAGTGGGGGGGTCGAGCAGTACTTC	CAWSGGVEQYF
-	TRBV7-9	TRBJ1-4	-	TGTGCCAGCAGATACACCTCGGGGGAGATAAATGAAAAACTGTTTTTT	CASRYTSGEINEKLFF
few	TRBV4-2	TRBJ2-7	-	TGTGCCAGCAGCCAGGACGGGAGCTCCTACGAGCAGTACTTC	CASSQDGSSYEQYF
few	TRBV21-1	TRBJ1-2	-	TGTGCCAGCAGCGAGGACAGGCTGGTAAACTATGGCTACACCTTC	CASSEDRLVNYGYTF
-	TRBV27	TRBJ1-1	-	TGTGCCAGCAGTTTACGTCTAGGGATGATGAACACTGAAGCTTTCTTT	CASSLRLGMMNTEAFF
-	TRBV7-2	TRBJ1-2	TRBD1	TGTGCCAGCAGCTTGACAGGGACTGGCTACACCTTC	CASSLTGTGYTF
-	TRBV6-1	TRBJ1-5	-	TGTGCCGCGATGACAGGCACCAGCAGGAAGCCCCAGCATTTT	CAAMTGTSRKPQHF
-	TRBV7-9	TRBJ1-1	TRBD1	TGTGCCAGCAGCTCCCGACAGGGAATGAACACTGAAGCTTTCTTT	CASSSRQGMNTEAFF
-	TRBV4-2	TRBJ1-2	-	TGTGCCAGCAGCCAAGACAAGGCGGGCGGCTATGGCTACACCTTC	CASSQDKAGGYGYTF
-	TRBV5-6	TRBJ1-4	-	TGTGCCAGCAGTTCCCTTTCCGCAACTAATGAAAAACTGTTTTTT	CASSSLSATNEKLFF
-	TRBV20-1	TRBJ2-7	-	TGCAGTGCTGACCTCTCCTACGAGCAGTACTTC	CSADLSYEQYF
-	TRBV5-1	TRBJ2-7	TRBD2	TGCGCCAGCGCCCCACTAGCGGGGGGGTACGAGCAGTACTTC	CASAPLAGGYEQYF
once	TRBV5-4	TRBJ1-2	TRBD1	TGTGCCAGCAGCTCAAAGGTGACAGGGGGCACCCACCCCTATGGCTACACCTTC	CASSSKVTGGTHPYGYTF
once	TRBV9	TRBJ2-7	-	TGTGCCAGCAGCGTAGTAGGAAACGAAGACTACGAGCAGTACTTC	CASSVVGNEDYEQYF
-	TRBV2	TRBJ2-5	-	TGTGCCAGCAGTGAAGACGGAAAGGTTCAAGAGACCCAGTACTTC	CASSEDGKVQETQYF
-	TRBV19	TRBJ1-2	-	TGTGCCAGTAGTAACTGGGATTCTACTAACTATGGCTACACCTTC	CASSNWDSTNYGYTF
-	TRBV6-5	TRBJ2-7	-	TGTGCCAGCAGTACCCGCCCCGATGCCTACGAGCAGTACTTC	CASSTRPDAYEQYF
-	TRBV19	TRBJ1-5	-	TGTGCCAGTAGTATAGGGACATTGGGGTATCAGCCCCAGCATTTT	CASSIGTLGYQPQHF
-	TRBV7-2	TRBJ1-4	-	TGTGCCAGCAGCCTGTGGGCAACTAATGAAAAACTGTTTTTT	CASSLWATNEKLFF
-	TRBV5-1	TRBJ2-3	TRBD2	TGCGCCAGCAGCCTGGGACTAGCGGGGGGACACGGCGGGGCAGATACGCAGTATTTT	CASSLGLAGGHGGADTQYF
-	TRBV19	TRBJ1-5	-	TGTGCCAGTAGCCAGGGCCGGAATCAGCCCCAGCATTTT	CASSQGRNQPQHF
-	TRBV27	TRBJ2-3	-	TGTGCCAGCCAATACAGCCTCCATTCGATTAGCACAGATACGCAGTATTTT	CASQYSLHSISTDTQYF
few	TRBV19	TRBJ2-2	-	TGTGCCAGTAGTATCCAATCTTTGAACACCGGGGAGCTGTTTTTT	CASSIQSLNTGELFF
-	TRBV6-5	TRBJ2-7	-	TGTGCCAGCAGTTACTCGAGTTGGGGTGAGCAGTACTTC	CASSYSSWGEQYF
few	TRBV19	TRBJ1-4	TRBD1	TGTGCCAGCCAGGACAGGGGGACATTTAATGAAAAACTGTTTTTT	CASQDRGTFNEKLFF
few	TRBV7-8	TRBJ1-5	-	TGTGCCAGCAGCTCGAACAATCAGCCCCAGCATTTT	CASSSNNQPQHF
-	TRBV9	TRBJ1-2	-	TGTGCCAGCAGCGTAGCGACATTGAACTATGGCTACACCTTC	CASSVATLNYGYTF